The present T cell receptor (beta chain) was sequenced within a study of T cells in Graves' hyperthyroidism and ophthalmopathy. Overall study context: Before treatment of any kind, peripheral blood was taken at initial diagnosis. Notes on the study in general: Most thyroid-expanded clonotypes above 0.001 were also found in blood.

A few counts support this clonotype. Its target is unknown. From RNA transcripts, TCR beta CDR3 regions were amplified. RT-PCR in the first round (using the HTBI primer set) targeted the TCR CDR3. From the multiplex PCR reads, TCRdb called clonotypes with MiXCR, one entry per CDR3 protein. The table shows around 400,000 distinct CDR3 sequences, with around 13% occurring only once. Patients having uncontrolled infection, another autoimmune disease, pregnancy or lactation were not included. V dropped 7 bases and J dropped 2 bases, with 12 bases sitting between them. The germline CDR1 and CDR2 sequences are LNHDA and SQIVND (reference sequence). The CDR3 length is 14 residues.

This sequence was found in a woman under 30 with Graves' hyperthyroidism. The sequencing input was blood. The chain combines TRBV19 with TRBJ1-5; the D gene is possibly TRBD1 (5 bases). CDR3 DNA sequence: TGTGCCAGTAACCAGGGAGGAGGCAATCAGCCCCAGCATTTT. Protein: CASNQGGGNQPQHF.